This is a list of T cell receptor beta chains from one sample in a study of blood T cell repertoires in COVID-19. Some clones are missing from TCRdb's copy, which holds only in-frame ones; the method was immunoSEQ multiplex PCR. Of about 120,000 clones listed, more than 80% were seen once; the top ten hold around 30%. Sequenced input: peripheral blood. The receptors here all came from a man between 65 and 85 years old with active or convalescent COVID-19. The CDR3 runs from the conserved cysteine through the conserved F or W. Each record gives: CDR3 protein, CDR3 DNA, D gene, J gene, clone size, V gene. A D gene is named only where the DNA matches it firmly. A clone size is listed for some rows: how often the clone was seen (once, few, many), or a class if it is expanded.

CDR3: CAISEAGNRAVGF; DNA: TGTGCCATCAGTGAAGCCGGGAACCGGGCCGTGGGCTTC; D: -; J: TRBJ2-7; size: -; V: TRBV10-3
CDR3: CAWSVTRSSSGNTIYF; DNA: TGTGCCTGGAGTGTTACTAGATCGAGCTCTGGAAACACCATATATTTT; D: -; J: TRBJ1-3; size: -; V: TRBV30
CDR3: CASTGTTYNEQFF; DNA: TGCGCCAGCACCGGGACTACGTACAATGAGCAGTTCTTC; D: TRBD2; J: TRBJ2-1; size: -; V: TRBV10-2
CDR3: CATSAGQEVTGELFF; DNA: TGTGCCACCAGCGCGGGACAGGAGGTCACCGGGGAGCTGTTTTTT; D: TRBD1; J: TRBJ2-2; size: -; V: TRBV15
CDR3: CSVEEMGRGFLSYGYTF; DNA: TGCAGCGTTGAAGAGATGGGGCGGGGGTTTTTATCCTATGGCTACACCTTC; D: -; J: TRBJ1-2; size: few; V: TRBV29-1
CDR3: CASSPRAPSPFPGDRDQPQHF; DNA: TGTGCCAGCTCACCACGGGCCCCCTCCCCATTTCCGGGGGACAGGGATCAGCCCCAGCATTTT; D: TRBD1; J: TRBJ1-5; size: -; V: TRBV18
CDR3: CATSRDRDRVFF; DNA: TGTGCCACCAGCAGAGATAGGGACAGGGTTTTCTTT; D: TRBD1; J: TRBJ1-1; size: -; V: TRBV15
CDR3: CASSSVSNQPQHF; DNA: TGTGCCAGCAGCTCCGTTAGCAATCAGCCCCAGCATTTT; D: -; J: TRBJ1-5; size: once; V: TRBV6-5
CDR3: CASSQKLAGGVYNEQFF; DNA: TGCGCCAGCAGCCAGAAACTAGCGGGAGGGGTCTACAATGAGCAGTTCTTC; D: TRBD2; J: TRBJ2-1; size: -; V: TRBV23-1
CDR3: CASSHATTGTGLSPLHF; DNA: TGTGCCAGCAGCCATGCGACCACCGGGACAGGGCTTTCACCCCTCCACTTT; D: TRBD1; J: TRBJ1-6; size: -; V: TRBV7-2
CDR3: CASSESWAVGVSSEAFF; DNA: TGCGCCAGCAGTGAGTCTTGGGCCGTCGGTGTGTCCTCTGAAGCTTTCTTT; D: -; J: TRBJ1-1; size: -; V: TRBV10-1
CDR3: CATSDFSNQPQHF; DNA: TGTGCCACCAGTGATTTTAGTAACCAGCCCCAGCATTTT; D: -; J: TRBJ1-5; size: once; V: TRBV24-1
CDR3: CASSRTDEQFF; DNA: TGTGCCAGCAGCCGGACAGATGAGCAGTTCTTC; D: -; J: TRBJ2-1; size: -; V: TRBV6-2/TRBV6-3
CDR3: CASSLLTRGQGGEAFF; DNA: TGTGCCAGCAGCCTTCTAACTAGGGGGCAAGGAGGAGAAGCTTTCTTT; D: TRBD1; J: TRBJ1-1; size: -; V: TRBV5-5
CDR3: CASSSLWEKISEQYF; DNA: TGTGCCAGCAGCTCCCTTTGGGAGAAAATCAGCGAGCAGTACTTC; D: -; J: TRBJ2-7; size: -; V: TRBV7-8
CDR3: CASSISQGSETQYF; DNA: TGTGCCAGTAGTATCTCACAGGGGTCGGAGACCCAGTACTTC; D: TRBD1; J: TRBJ2-5; size: -; V: TRBV19
CDR3: CASGLQGQETQYF; DNA: TGTGCCAGCGGATTACAGGGCCAAGAGACCCAGTACTTC; D: -; J: TRBJ2-5; size: once; V: TRBV11-3
CDR3: CASSRGTLIYYEQYF; DNA: TGCGCCAGCAGCCGAGGGACTTTAATCTACTACGAGCAGTACTTC; D: -; J: TRBJ2-7; size: once; V: TRBV23-1